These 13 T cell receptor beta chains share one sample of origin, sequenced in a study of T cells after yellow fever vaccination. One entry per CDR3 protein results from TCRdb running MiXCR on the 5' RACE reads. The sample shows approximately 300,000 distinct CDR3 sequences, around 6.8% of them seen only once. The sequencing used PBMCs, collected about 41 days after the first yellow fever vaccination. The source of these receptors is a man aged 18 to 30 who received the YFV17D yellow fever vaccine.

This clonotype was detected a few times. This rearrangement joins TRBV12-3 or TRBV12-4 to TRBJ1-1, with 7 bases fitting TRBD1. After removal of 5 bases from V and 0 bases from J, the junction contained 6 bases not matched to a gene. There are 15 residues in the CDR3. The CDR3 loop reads CASSPLGTVNTEAFF. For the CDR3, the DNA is TGTGCCAGCAGTCCACTTGGGACAGTGAACACTGAAGCTTTCTTT.

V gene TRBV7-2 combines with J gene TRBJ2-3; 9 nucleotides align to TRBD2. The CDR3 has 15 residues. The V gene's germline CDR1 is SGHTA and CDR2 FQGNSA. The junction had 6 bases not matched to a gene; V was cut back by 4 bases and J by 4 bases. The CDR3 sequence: CASSSGGGASDTQYF. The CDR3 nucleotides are TGTGCCAGCAGCTCCGGCGGGGGGGCCTCAGATACGCAGTATTTT.

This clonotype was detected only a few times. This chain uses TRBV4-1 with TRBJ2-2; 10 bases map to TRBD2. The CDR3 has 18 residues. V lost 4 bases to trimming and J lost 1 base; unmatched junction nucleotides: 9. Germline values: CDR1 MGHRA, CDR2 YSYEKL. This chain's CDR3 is CASSPRSVAGGNTGELFF. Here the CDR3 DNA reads TGCGCCAGCAGCCCAAGATCTGTAGCGGGGGGGAACACCGGGGAGCTGTTTTTT.

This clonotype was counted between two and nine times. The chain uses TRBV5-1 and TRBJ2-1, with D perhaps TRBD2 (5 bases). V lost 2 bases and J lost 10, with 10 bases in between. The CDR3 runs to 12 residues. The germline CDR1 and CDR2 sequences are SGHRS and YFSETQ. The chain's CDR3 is CASSFRDWEQFF. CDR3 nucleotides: TGCGCCAGCAGCTTCCGGGATTGGGAGCAGTTCTTC. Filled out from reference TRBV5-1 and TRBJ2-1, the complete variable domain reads KAGVTQTPRYLIKTRGQQVTLSCSPISGHRSVSWYQQTPGQGLQFLFEYFSETQRNKGNFPGRFSGRQFSNSRSEMNVSTLELGDSALYLCASSFRDWEQFFGPGTRLTVL.

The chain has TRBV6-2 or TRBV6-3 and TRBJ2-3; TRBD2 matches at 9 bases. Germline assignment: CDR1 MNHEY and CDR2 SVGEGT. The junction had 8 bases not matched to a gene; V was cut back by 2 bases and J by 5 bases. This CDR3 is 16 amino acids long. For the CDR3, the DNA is TGTGCCAGCAGTTACGTCTGGCGGGGGGGCCGAGATACGCAGTATTTT. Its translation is CASSYVWRGGRDTQYF.

DNA of the CDR3: TGTGCCAGCAGCGCACTAGCGGGGGTAGTTGCGACCCAGTACTTC. Translation gives CASSALAGVVATQYF. The chain recombines TRBV5-4 with TRBJ2-5; TRBD2 matches at 11 bases. Trimming cost V 4 bases and J 7 bases; bases outside gene matches: 9. The length of the CDR3 is 15 residues. In germline, CDR1 is SGHNT, CDR2 YYREEE (reference sequence). Using reference TRBV5-4 and TRBJ2-5 for the parts outside the CDR3, the full variable domain is ETGVTQSPTHLIKTRGQQVTLRCSSQSGHNTVSWYQQALGQGPQFIFQYYREEENGRGNFPPRFSGLQFPNYSSELNVNALELDDSALYLCASSALAGVVATQYFGPGTRLLVL.

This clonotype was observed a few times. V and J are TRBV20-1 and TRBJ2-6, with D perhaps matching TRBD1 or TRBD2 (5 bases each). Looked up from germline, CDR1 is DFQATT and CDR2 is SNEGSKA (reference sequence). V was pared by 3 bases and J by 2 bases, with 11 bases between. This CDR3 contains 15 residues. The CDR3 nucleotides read TGCAGTGCTAGCTCCCTGGGGGCTGGGGCCAACGTCCTGACTTTC. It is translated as CSASSLGAGANVLTF.

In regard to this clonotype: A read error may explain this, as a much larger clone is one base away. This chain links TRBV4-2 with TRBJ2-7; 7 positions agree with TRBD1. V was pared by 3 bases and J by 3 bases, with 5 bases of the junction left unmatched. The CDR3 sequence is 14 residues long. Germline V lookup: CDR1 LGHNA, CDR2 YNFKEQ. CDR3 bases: TGTGCCAGCAGCCACTACAGGGGCTACTACGAGCAGTACTTC. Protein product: CASSHYRGYYEQYF.

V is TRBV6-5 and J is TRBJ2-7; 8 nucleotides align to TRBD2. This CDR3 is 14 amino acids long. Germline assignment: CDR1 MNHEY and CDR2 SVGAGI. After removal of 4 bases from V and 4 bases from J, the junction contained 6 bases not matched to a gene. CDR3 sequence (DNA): TGTGCCAGCAGTTCCGGGGGGGGCCCATACGAGCAGTACGTC. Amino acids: CASSSGGGPYEQYV.

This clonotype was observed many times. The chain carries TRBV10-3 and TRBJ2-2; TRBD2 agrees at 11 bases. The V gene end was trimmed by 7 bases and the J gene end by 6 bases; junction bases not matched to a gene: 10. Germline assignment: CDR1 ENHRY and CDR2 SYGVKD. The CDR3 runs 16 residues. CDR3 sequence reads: CAIKITLAGDSGELFF. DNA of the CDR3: TGTGCCATCAAGATTACACTAGCGGGGGATTCCGGGGAGCTGTTTTTT.

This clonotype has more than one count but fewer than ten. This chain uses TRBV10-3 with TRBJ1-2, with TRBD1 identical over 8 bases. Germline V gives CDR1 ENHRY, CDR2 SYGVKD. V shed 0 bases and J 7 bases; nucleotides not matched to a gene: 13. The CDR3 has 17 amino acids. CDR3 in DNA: TGTGCCATCAGTGAGTCTCGAAAAAGCCAGGGGGCGGCTGGCTACACCTTC. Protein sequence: CAISESRKSQGAAGYTF.

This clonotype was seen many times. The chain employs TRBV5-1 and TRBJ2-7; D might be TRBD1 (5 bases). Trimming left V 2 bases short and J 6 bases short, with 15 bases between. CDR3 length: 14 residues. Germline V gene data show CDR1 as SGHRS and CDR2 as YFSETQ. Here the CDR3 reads CASSFQQGSGEQYF. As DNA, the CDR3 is TGCGCCAGCAGCTTTCAGCAGGGATCGGGCGAGCAGTACTTC. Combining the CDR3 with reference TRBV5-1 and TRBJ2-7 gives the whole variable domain KAGVTQTPRYLIKTRGQQVTLSCSPISGHRSVSWYQQTPGQGLQFLFEYFSETQRNKGNFPGRFSGRQFSNSRSEMNVSTLELGDSALYLCASSFQQGSGEQYFGPGTRLTVT.

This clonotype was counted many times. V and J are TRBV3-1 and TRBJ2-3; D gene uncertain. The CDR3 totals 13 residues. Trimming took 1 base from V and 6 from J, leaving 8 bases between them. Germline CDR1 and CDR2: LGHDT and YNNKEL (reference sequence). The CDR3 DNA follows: TGTGCCAGCAGCCAAGGGTTGGCTGATACGCAGTATTTT. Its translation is CASSQGLADTQYF.